Sequencing of this T cell receptor (beta chain) was carried out in a study of blood T cell repertoires in COVID-19 (TCRdb year 2020). Study-wide context: The collaborator samples originated in the United States, Italy and Spain and spanned the acute and convalescent phases of COVID-19. The material from the prospective study consisted of cDNA or gDNA derived from T cells, B-cell-depleted T cells, or PBMCs. Subjects who had been exposed to COVID-19, were actively infected with it, or had recovered from it provided the deeply sampled blood TCRbeta repertoires that made up the dataset. The repertoires were released in a freely available public database intended as a resource for research on the immune response to SARS-CoV-2. The samples were drawn from two sources: the first 160 participants of the ongoing ImmuneRACE study, and 1,200 or so subjects contributed by 6 global collaborators. Nearly every sample came with metadata listing a de-identified subject ID, COVID-19 status, age in years and sex. Where available, HLA class I and class II types were obtained from metadata supplied by the sample provider rather than from assay-based typing.

TCRbeta CDR3 regions were amplified from genomic DNA using the immunoSEQ Assay, a bias-controlled multiplex PCR. For the original study's pipeline: Within the assay, amplification of reference gene primers was used to estimate how many nucleated cells each sample contained. To quantify the absolute abundance of each unique TCRbeta CDR3 rearrangement, sequence reads were collapsed and filtered. For each sample, productive Simpson clonality was calculated by taking the square root of Simpson's diversity index across productive rearrangements. This immuneACCESS table, as held by TCRdb, lists in-frame sequences with V and J called but not all clones. Of the missing ones, under half trace to an unresolved V gene in checked studies; the others have no known cause. V, J and clone size were drawn from that table, and D and trimming were deduced from the DNA. The sample records roughly 34,000 clones, over 75% of which are singletons. In total, the top ten clones hold 11% to 15% of the sample.

General conclusions and limits of the study: Clinical and demographic metadata were provided uncurated, with the amount varying by source and participant.

Collaborating institutions collected whole blood in K2EDTA tubes following their own protocols. Collaborator samples were shipped for TCRbeta analysis as frozen whole blood, isolated PBMCs, or DNA extracted from either sample type. According to the germline V gene, CDR1 reads WSHSY and CDR2 reads SAAADI. The junction shows trimming of 6 bases on V and 0 bases on J, and the gene matches do not reach 8 bases of it. From its cysteine to its phenylalanine, the CDR3 spans 17 amino acids. Just CDR3 DNA is preserved here, 51 bases in frame from base 1. Points on this clone: Its antigen is currently not known. There are no base qualities to consult, and no much larger clone falls within one base.

The specimen sequenced was peripheral blood. The sequence is built from TRBV10-2 and TRBJ1-1; 12 bases in the middle match TRBD1. The sequence came from a man aged 55-75 years with active COVID-19. The CDR3 is CASSSGTGGRVNTEAFF. The base sequence is TGCGCCAGCAGCTCCGGGACAGGGGGCCGTGTGAACACTGAAGCTTTCTTT.